This T cell receptor (beta chain) was retrieved from a study of blood T cell repertoires in COVID-19. The table came from immunoSEQ multiplex PCR; TCRdb's copy has only in-frame clones and leaves some out. Of around 300,000 clones listed, around 90% were seen once; the top ten hold 1.7%. The CDR3 is 14 amino acids. The chain uses TRBV21-1 and TRBJ2-5; the D call of TRBD1 is as the table states it, not checked on the DNA. TRBV21-1 is a recognized pseudogene. The receptor's source is a middle-aged woman who had recovered from COVID-19. The sample comprised PBMCs or T cells enriched from blood (not recorded which). In DNA, the CDR3 is TGTGCCAGCAGCAATTACAGGGGGAAAGAGACCCAGTACTTC. Translation gives CASSNYRGKETQYF.